The source of this TCR beta chain is a study of T cell responses to AZD1222 COVID-19 vaccine. This CDR3 comprises 15 residues. The trim removed 0 bases at V and 6 bases at J, leaving 7 bases unmatched. Germline loops: CDR1 GTSNPN, CDR2 SVGIG (reference sequence). This clone was seen just once. As yet, its antigen is unknown. Here immunoSEQ multiplex PCR was the method, and the copy in TCRdb shows in-frame clones only, minus some. The top ten clones hold about 4.2% of a sample with around 200,000 clones, more than 85% of them seen once. Study-wide results and limits: Spike-specific TCR breadth rose after two AZD1222 doses, and depth rose as well. White British people made up most donors, females outnumbered males, and clonal diversity was possibly underestimated. Among vaccine-associated CD4 TCRs, coverage spanned spike, with dominance at 160-218 and 743-854.

The chain has TRBV30 and TRBJ1-4; TRBD1 aligns across 7 bases. The specimen comprised peripheral blood, sampled on day 0 of AZD1222 vaccination. This receptor was obtained from an adult in good health. In DNA, the CDR3 is TGTGCCTGGAGTGTACAGAGGGGGCGCGATGAAAAACTGTTTTTT. Protein product: CAWSVQRGRDEKLFF.